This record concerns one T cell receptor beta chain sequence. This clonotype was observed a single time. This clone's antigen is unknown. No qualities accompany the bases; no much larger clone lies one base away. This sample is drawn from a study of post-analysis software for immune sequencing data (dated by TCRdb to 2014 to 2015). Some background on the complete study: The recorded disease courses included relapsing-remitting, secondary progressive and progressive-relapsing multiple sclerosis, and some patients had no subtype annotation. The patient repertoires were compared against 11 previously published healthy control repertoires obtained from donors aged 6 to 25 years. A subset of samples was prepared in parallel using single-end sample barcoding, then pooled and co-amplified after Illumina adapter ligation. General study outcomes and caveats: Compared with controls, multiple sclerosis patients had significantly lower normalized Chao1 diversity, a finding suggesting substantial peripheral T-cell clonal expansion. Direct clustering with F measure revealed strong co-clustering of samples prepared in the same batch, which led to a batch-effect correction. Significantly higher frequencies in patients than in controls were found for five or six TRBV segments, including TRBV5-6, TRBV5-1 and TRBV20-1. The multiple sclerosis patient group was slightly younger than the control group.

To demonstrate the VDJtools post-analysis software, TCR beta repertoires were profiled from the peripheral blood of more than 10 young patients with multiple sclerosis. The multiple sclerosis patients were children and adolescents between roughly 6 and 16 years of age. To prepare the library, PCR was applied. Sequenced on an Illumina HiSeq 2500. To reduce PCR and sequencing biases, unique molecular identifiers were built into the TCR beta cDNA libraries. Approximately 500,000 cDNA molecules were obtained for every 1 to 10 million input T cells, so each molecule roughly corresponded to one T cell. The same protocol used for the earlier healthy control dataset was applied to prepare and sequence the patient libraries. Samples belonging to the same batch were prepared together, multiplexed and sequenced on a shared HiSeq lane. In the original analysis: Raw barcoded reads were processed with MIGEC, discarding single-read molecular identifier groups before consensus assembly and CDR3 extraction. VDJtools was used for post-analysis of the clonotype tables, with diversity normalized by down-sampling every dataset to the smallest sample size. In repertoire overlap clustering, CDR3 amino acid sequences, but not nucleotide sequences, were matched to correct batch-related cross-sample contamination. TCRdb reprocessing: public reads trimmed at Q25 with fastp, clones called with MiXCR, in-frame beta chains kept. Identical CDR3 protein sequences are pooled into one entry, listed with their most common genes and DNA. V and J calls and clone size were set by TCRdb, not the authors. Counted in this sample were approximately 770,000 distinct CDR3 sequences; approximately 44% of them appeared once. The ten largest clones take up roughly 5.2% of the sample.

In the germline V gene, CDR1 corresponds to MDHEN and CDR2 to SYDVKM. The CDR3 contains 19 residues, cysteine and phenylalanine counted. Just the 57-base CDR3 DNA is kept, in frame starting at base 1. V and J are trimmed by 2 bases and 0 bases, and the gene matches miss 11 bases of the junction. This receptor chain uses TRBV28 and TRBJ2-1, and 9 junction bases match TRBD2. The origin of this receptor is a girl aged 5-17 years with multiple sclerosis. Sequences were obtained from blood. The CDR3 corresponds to CASSLGLAGQGSSYNEQFF. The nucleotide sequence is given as TGTGCCAGCAGTTTAGGGCTAGCGGGACAAGGGAGCTCCTACAATGAGCAGTTCTTC.